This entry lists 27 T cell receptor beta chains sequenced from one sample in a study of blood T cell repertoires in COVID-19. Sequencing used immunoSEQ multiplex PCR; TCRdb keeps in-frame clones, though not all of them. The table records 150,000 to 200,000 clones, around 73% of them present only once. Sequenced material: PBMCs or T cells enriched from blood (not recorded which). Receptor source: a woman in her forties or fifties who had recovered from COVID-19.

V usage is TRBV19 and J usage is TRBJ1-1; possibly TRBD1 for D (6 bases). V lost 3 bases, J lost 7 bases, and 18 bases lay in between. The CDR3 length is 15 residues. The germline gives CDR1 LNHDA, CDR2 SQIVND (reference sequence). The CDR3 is CASSMYSQGSSEAFF. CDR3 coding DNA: TGTGCCAGTAGTATGTATTCACAGGGTTCGAGTGAAGCTTTCTTT.

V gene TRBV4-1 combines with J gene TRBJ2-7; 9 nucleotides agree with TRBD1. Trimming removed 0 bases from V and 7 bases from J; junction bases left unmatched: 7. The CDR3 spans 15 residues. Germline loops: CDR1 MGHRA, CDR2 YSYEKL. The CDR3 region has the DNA TGCGCCAGCAGCCAAGATCAGAACAGGGGGCGGGAGCAGTACTTC. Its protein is CASSQDQNRGREQYF.

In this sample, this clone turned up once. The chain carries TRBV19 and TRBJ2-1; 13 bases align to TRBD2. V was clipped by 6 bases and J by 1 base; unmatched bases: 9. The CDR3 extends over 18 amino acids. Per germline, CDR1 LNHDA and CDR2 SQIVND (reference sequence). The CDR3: CASSKGLAGAPSYNEQFF. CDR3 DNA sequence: TGTGCCAGTAGCAAAGGACTAGCGGGAGCCCCTTCCTACAATGAGCAGTTCTTC. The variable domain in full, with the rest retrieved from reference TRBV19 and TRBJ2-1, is DGGITQSPKYLFRKEGQNVTLSCEQNLNHDAMYWYRQDPGQGLRLIYYSQIVNDFQKGDIAEGYSVSREKKESFPLTVTSAQKNPTAFYLCASSKGLAGAPSYNEQFFGPGTRLTVL.

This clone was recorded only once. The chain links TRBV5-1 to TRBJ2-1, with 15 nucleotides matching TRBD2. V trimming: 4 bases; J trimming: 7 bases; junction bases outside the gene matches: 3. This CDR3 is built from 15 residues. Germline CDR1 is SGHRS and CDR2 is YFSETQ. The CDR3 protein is CASSRTSGRANEQFF. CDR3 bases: TGCGCCAGCAGCCGGACTAGCGGGAGGGCAAATGAGCAGTTCTTC.

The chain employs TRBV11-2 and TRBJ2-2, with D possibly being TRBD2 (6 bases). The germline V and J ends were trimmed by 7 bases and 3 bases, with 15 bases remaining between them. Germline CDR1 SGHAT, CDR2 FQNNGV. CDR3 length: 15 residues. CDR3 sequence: CASTPGVAYTGELFF. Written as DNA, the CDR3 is TGTGCCAGCACCCCGGGAGTGGCGTACACCGGGGAGCTGTTTTTT.

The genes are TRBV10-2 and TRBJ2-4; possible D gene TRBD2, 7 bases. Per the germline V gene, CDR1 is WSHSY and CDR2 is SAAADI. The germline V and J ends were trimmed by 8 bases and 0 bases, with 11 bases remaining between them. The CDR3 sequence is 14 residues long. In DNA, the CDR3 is TGCGCCAGCGGGGGGGCTCTAGCCAAAAACATTCAGTACTTC. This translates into CASGGALAKNIQYF.

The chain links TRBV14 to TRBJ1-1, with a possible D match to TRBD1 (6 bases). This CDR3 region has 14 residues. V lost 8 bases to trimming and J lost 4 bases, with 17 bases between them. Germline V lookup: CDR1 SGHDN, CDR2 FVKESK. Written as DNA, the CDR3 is TGTGCCAGCTGCCCCGAGGCAGGGGTCACTGAAGCTTTCTTT. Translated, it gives CASCPEAGVTEAFF.

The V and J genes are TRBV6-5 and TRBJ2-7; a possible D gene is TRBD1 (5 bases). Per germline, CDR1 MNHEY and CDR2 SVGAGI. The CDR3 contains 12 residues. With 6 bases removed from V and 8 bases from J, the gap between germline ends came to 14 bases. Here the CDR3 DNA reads TGTGCCAGCAGCCAGGGAACCCCCAAGCAGTACTTC. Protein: CASSQGTPKQYF.

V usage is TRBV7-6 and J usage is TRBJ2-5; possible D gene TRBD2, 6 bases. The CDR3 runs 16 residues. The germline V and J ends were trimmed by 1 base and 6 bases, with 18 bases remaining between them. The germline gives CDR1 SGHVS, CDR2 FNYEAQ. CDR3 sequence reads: CASSLGQSGLGQTQYF. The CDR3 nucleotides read TGTGCCAGCAGCTTAGGCCAAAGCGGGCTTGGGCAGACCCAGTACTTC.

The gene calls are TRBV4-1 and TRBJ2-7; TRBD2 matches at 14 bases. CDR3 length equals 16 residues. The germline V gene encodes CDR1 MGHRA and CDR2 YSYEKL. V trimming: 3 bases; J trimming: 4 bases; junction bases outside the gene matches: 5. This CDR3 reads CASSQGLAGVSYEQYF. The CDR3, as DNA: TGCGCCAGCAGCCAGGGACTAGCGGGAGTATCGTACGAGCAGTACTTC.

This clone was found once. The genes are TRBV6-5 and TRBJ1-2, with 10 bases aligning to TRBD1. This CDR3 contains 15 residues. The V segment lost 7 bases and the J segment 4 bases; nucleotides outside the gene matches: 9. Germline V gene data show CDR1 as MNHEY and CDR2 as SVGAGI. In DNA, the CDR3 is TGTGCCAGCACCTTCAGGGGACAGGGGCGCTATGGCTACACCTTC. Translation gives CASTFRGQGRYGYTF.

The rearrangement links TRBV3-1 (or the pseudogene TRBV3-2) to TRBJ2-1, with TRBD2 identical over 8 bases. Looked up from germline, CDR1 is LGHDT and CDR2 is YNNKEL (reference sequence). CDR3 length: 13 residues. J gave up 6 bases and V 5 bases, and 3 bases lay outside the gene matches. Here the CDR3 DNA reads TGTGCCAGCAGCTTGGGACTAGTCAATGAGCAGTTCTTC. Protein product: CASSLGLVNEQFF.

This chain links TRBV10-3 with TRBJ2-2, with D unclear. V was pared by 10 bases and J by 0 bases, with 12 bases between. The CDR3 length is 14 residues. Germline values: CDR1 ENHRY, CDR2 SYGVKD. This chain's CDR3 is CASLAAANTGELFF. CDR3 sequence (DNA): TGTGCCAGTTTGGCCGCAGCGAACACCGGGGAGCTGTTTTTT.

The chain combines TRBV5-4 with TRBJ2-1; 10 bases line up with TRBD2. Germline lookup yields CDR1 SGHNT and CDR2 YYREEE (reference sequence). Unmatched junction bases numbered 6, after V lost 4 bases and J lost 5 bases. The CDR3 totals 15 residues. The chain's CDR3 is CASSARLAGDNEQFF. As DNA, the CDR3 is TGTGCCAGCAGCGCCCGGCTAGCGGGGGACAATGAGCAGTTCTTC.

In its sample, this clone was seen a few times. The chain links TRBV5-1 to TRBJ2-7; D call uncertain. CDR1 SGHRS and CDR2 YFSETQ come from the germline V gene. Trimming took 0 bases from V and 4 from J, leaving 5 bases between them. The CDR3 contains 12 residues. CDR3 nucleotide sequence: TGCGCCAGCAGCTTGGTTGCGTACGAGCAGTACTTC. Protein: CASSLVAYEQYF.

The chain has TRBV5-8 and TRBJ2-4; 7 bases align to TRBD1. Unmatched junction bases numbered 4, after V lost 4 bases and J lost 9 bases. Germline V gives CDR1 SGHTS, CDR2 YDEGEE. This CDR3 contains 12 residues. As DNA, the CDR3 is TGTGCCAGCAGCCAGGACAGGTCCATTCAGTACTTC. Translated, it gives CASSQDRSIQYF.

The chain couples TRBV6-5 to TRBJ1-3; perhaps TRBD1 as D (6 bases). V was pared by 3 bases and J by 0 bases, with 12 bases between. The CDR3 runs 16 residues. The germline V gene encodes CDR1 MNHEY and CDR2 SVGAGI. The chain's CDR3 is CASSYTGMSSGNTIYF. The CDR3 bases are TGTGCCAGCAGTTATACAGGGATGTCCTCTGGAAACACCATATATTTT.

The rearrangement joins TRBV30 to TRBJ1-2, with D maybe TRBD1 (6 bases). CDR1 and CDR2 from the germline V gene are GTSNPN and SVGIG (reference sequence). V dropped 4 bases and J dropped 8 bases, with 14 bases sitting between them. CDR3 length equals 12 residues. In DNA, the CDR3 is TGTGCCTGGATACAGGGTATTAAAGGCTACACCTTC. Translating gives CAWIQGIKGYTF.

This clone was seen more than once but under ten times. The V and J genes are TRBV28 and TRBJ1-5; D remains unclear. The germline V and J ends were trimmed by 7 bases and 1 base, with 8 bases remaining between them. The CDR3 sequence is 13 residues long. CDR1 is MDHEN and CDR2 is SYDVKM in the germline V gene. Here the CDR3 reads CASTWRSNQPQHF. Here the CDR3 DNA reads TGTGCCAGCACATGGAGGAGCAATCAGCCCCAGCATTTT.

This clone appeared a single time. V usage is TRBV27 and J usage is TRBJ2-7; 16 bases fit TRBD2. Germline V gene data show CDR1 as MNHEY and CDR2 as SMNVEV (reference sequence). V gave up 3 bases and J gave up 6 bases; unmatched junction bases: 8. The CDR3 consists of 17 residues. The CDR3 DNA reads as TGTGCCAGCAGTTTGCAACCGGGACTAGCGGGAGGGCGCGAGCAGTACTTC. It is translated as CASSLQPGLAGGREQYF.

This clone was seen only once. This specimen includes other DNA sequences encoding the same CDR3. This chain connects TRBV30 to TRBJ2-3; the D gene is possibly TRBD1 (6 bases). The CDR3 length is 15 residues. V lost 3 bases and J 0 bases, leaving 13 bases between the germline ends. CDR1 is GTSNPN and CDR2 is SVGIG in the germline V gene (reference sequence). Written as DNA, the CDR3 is TGTGCCTGGAGCGCTGGGACAACTAGCACAGATACGCAGTATTTT. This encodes CAWSAGTTSTDTQYF.

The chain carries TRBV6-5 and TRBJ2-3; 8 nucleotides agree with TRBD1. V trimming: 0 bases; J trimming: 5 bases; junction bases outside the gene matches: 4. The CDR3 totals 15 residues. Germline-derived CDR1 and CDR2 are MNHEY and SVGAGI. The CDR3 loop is CASSYSSGGGDTQYF. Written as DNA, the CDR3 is TGTGCCAGCAGTTACTCTTCAGGGGGCGGAGATACGCAGTATTTT.

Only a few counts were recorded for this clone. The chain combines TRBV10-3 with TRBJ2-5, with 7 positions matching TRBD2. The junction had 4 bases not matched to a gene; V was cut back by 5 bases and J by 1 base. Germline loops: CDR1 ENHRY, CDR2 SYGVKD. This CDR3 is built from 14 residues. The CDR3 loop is CAISSSGRQETQYF. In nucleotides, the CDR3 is TGTGCCATCAGTTCTAGCGGTCGCCAAGAGACCCAGTACTTC.

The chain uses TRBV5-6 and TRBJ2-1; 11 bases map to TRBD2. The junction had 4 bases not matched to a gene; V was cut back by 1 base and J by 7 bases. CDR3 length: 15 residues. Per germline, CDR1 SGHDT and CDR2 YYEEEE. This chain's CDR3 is CASSLLAGGVNEQFF. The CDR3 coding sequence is TGTGCCAGCAGCTTGTTAGCGGGGGGGGTAAATGAGCAGTTCTTC.

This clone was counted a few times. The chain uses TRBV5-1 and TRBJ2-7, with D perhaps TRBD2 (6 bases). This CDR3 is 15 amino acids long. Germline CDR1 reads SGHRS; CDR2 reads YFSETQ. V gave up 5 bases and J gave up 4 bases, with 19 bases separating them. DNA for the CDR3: TGCGCCAGCAGAGACGTTCCGGGAGAGACTTACGAGCAGTACTTC. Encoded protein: CASRDVPGETYEQYF.

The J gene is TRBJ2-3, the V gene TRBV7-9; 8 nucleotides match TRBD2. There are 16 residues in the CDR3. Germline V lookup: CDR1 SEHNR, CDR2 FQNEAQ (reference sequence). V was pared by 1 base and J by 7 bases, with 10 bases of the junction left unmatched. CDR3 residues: CASSLETSGSMNTQYF. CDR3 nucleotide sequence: TGTGCCAGCAGCTTAGAAACGAGCGGGAGTATGAATACGCAGTATTTT.

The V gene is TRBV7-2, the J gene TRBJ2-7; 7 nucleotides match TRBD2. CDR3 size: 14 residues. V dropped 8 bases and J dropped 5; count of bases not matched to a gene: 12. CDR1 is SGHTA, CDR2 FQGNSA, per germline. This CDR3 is CASSWRAGADEQYF. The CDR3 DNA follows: TGTGCCAGCTCCTGGAGGGCGGGAGCGGACGAGCAGTACTTC.